These 8 T cell receptor beta chains were all obtained from the same sample, sequenced in a study of blood T cell repertoires in COVID-19. TCRdb's table, derived via immunoSEQ multiplex PCR, lists solely in-frame clones and lacks some. The data contain fewer than 200,000 clones, more than 85% of them singletons. Sequencing used PBMCs or T cells enriched from blood (not recorded which). These receptors were obtained from a woman in her thirties or forties in a cohort exposed to, infected with or recovered from COVID-19 (not recorded which).

The V and J genes are TRBV19 and TRBJ2-7, with D maybe TRBD1 (5 bases). Germline CDR1 LNHDA, CDR2 SQIVND (reference sequence). The CDR3 sequence is 15 residues long. The V and J ends lost 1 base and 3 bases respectively, with 13 bases between them. CDR3: CASSIGQGAFYEQYF. CDR3 sequence (DNA): TGTGCCAGTAGTATAGGGCAGGGCGCCTTCTACGAGCAGTACTTC.

The table lists this clone with a few counts. The CDR3 region is CASSSVIGDLGNTIYF. DNA of the CDR3: TGTGCCAGCAGTTCCGTGATCGGGGATCTTGGAAACACCATATATTTT. J is TRBJ1-3 and V is TRBV27; no definite D call. CDR1 and CDR2 from the germline V gene are MNHEY and SMNVEV (reference sequence). This CDR3 has 16 amino acids. Trimming cost V 4 bases and J 3 bases, with 16 bases left between them.

This chain connects TRBV11-2 to TRBJ2-1; TRBD2 matches at 7 bases. In germline, CDR1 is SGHAT, CDR2 FQNNGV. The CDR3 is 16 residues long. After removal of 4 bases from V and 2 bases from J, the junction contained 8 bases not matched to a gene. CDR3 DNA: TGTGCCAGCAGCTCTAGGGCTAGCGGAGCCTACAATGAGCAGTTCTTC. Protein: CASSSRASGAYNEQFF. Combining the CDR3 with reference TRBV11-2 and TRBJ2-1 gives the whole variable domain EAGVAQSPRYKIIEKRQSVAFWCNPISGHATLYWYQQILGQGPKLLIQFQNNGVVDDSQLPKDRFSAERLKGVDSTLKIQPAKLEDSAVYLCASSSRASGAYNEQFFGPGTRLTVL.

The J gene is TRBJ2-3, the V gene TRBV24-1; possibly TRBD1 for D (5 bases). V lost 3 bases to trimming and J lost 2 bases, with 17 bases between them. The germline V gene has CDR1 KGHDR and CDR2 SFDVKD. The CDR3 runs 17 residues. CDR3 loop: CATSDPTDPRTTDTQYF. In DNA, the CDR3 is TGTGCCACCAGTGATCCGACAGATCCCCGAACCACAGATACGCAGTATTTT.

V gene TRBV4-1 combines with J gene TRBJ2-5, with D tentatively TRBD2 (5 bases). This CDR3 region has 17 residues. Germline V gene data show CDR1 as MGHRA and CDR2 as YSYEKL. Trimming stripped 2 bases from V and 3 bases from J, with 19 bases between. CDR3 bases: TGCGCCAGCAGCCAAAGGTCCAATGAGGGCTCCGAAGAGACCCAGTACTTC. It yields the protein CASSQRSNEGSEETQYF.

V usage is TRBV7-9 and J usage is TRBJ2-2; 7 nucleotides agree with TRBD1. CDR3 length: 15 amino acids. Trimming removed 1 base from V and 5 bases from J; junction bases left unmatched: 4. CDR1 and CDR2 from the germline V gene are SEHNR and FQNEAQ (reference sequence). CDR3 amino acids: CASSLGTGETGELFF. The CDR3 bases are TGTGCCAGCAGCTTAGGGACAGGAGAAACCGGGGAGCTGTTTTTT.

This clone has just one count. This chain connects TRBV5-6 to TRBJ2-7, with D maybe TRBD2 (5 bases). This CDR3 contains 13 residues. Germline V lookup: CDR1 SGHDT, CDR2 YYEEEE. V was pared by 3 bases and J by 7 bases, with 14 bases between. CDR3 DNA: TGTGCCAGCAGCTGGGGTGTCCGCGGGGAGCAGTACTTC. Its translation: CASSWGVRGEQYF.

The rearrangement uses TRBV9 and TRBJ1-5; TRBD1 might be the D (6 bases). Germline V gene data show CDR1 as SGDLS and CDR2 as YYNGEE. Trimming took off 0 bases at V and 1 base at J, with 14 bases between the two ends. This CDR3 contains 17 residues. CDR3 sequence reads: CASSVGTGQWSNQPQHF. In nucleotides, the CDR3 is TGTGCCAGCAGCGTAGGAACAGGGCAGTGGAGCAATCAGCCCCAGCATTTT.